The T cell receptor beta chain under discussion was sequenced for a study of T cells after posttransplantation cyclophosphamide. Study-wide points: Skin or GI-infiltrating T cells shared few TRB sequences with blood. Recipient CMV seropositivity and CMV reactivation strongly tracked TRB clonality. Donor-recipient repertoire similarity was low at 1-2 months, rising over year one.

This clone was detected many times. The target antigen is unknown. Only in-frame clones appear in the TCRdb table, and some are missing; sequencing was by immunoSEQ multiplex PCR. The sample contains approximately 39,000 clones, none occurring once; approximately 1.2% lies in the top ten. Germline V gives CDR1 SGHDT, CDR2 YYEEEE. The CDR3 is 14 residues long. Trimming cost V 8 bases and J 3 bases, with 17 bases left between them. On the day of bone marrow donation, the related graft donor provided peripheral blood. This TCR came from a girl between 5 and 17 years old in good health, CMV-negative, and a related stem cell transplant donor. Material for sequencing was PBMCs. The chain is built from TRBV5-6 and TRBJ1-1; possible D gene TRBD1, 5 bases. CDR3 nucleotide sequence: TGTGCCAGGGTATTACAGGAAACGGACACTGAAGCTTTCTTT. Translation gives CARVLQETDTEAFF.